This TCR beta chain was sequenced for a study of OX40 agonist ivuxolimab in advanced cancers. Study overall: At doses from 0.01 to 10 mg/kg, patients were given intravenous ivuxolimab every 2 weeks. Patients achieving partial responses numbered three: one hepatocellular carcinoma case and two cutaneous melanoma cases.

With respect to this clone: The antigen remains undetermined.

Sequenced by immunoSEQ multiplex PCR; TCRdb stores in-frame clones only, minus some. The sample lists about 99,000 clones, roughly 90% seen once, with roughly 0.31% in the top ten. Study-level results: There were, on average, more expanded clones in CD8+ T cells than in CD4+.

The receptor's source is an adult with an advanced solid tumor such as melanoma, head and neck, liver or kidney cancer. Source: CD4+ or CD8+ T cells sorted from blood, taken in a trial of the OX40 agonist ivuxolimab.

DNA of the CDR3: TGTGCCAGTAGTCCAAGGGGGCAGGGCAATGAGCAGTTCTTC. It translates to CASSPRGQGNEQFF. The chain recombines TRBV19 with TRBJ2-1; 7 bases match TRBD1. This CDR3 region has 14 residues. CDR1 is LNHDA, CDR2 SQIVND, per germline (reference sequence). J lost 6 bases, V lost 5 bases, and 7 bases had no gene match.